The clone carrying this T cell receptor (beta chain) was found many times. Its antigen is not identified. Deletions cut 4 bases from V and 7 bases from J, with 11 bases between. This CDR3 has 12 amino acids. The germline gives CDR1 DFQATT, CDR2 SNEGSKA (reference sequence). These data originate in a study of T cells in Graves' hyperthyroidism and ophthalmopathy. Overall study context: Peripheral blood was collected at initial diagnosis, before any treatment.

It was RNA transcripts that yielded the amplified TCR beta CDR3 regions. First-round RT-PCR of the TCR CDR3 relied on the HTBI primer set. TCRdb called the multiplex PCR reads again in MiXCR, with one record for every CDR3 protein. This table has some 620,000 distinct CDR3 sequences, 15% to 20% appearing once. Whole-study findings and limits: Among thyroid clonotypes expanded above 0.001, most also appeared in blood. Researchers report that a 13 V-J model separated ophthalmopathy from stable hyperthyroidism.

This rearrangement joins TRBV20-1 to TRBJ2-1; D not certain. The clonotype comes from a young woman with Graves' hyperthyroidism. The sequencing input was blood. CDR3 region: CSAKYTGNEQFF. The CDR3, as DNA: TGCAGTGCTAAATACACCGGGAATGAGCAGTTCTTC.